Shown below are 17 T cell receptor beta chains from a single sample sequenced in a study of blood T cell repertoires in COVID-19. The assay was immunoSEQ multiplex PCR, and TCRdb's table has in-frame clones only and misses some. Of over 70,000 clones in the sample, around 90% are singletons; the top ten hold 11%. The sequenced sample consisted of peripheral blood. The source of these receptors is a man older than 75 with acute or convalescent COVID-19.

The chain employs TRBV4-3 and TRBJ1-6; 12 nucleotides match TRBD1. Trimming took 0 bases from V and 9 from J; bases not matched to a gene: 3. Germline V lookup: CDR1 LGHNA, CDR2 YSLEER. This CDR3 is 16 amino acids long. CDR3 DNA: TGCGCCAGCAGCCAAGAAGGGACAGGGGGCACTTCACCCCTCCACTTT. Translated: CASSQEGTGGTSPLHF.

The J gene is TRBJ2-5, the V gene TRBV4-1; D remains unclear. V was trimmed by 1 base and J by 5 bases, leaving 8 bases between them. This CDR3 has 13 residues. Looked up from germline, CDR1 is MGHRA and CDR2 is YSYEKL. The DNA for the CDR3 is TGCGCCAGCAGCCAAGCGGAAGCGGAGACCCAGTACTTC. This codes for CASSQAEAETQYF.

The genes are TRBV6-5 and TRBJ1-4; TRBD1 agrees at 8 bases. J was trimmed by 6 bases and V by 4 bases; bases with no gene match: 4. Germline-derived CDR1 and CDR2 are MNHEY and SVGAGI. The CDR3 spans 14 residues. CDR3 coding DNA: TGTGCCAGCAGTTTGACAGGGGATTATGAAAAACTGTTTTTT. Amino acids: CASSLTGDYEKLFF.

The genes are TRBV19 and TRBJ2-5; 7 bases are a match to TRBD2. Germline V gene sequence: CDR1 LNHDA, CDR2 SQIVND (reference sequence). This CDR3 has 18 residues. With V trimmed by 5 bases and J by 9 bases, 24 bases remained unmatched. This CDR3 is CASSHPGGWARKGEAQYF. In nucleotides, the CDR3 is TGTGCCAGTAGTCACCCGGGGGGTTGGGCCCGAAAAGGGGAGGCCCAGTACTTC.

The J gene is TRBJ1-4, the V gene TRBV6-5; maybe TRBD1 (6 bases). The germline CDR1 and CDR2 sequences are MNHEY and SVGAGI. Trimming left V 6 bases short and J 3 bases short, with 8 bases between. The CDR3 runs to 13 residues. The CDR3 DNA reads as TGTGCCAGCAGCAGGGGAGCTAATGAAAAACTGTTTTTT. Its protein is CASSRGANEKLFF.

V gene TRBV6-6 combines with J gene TRBJ2-3; 7 bases match TRBD2. Germline V gene lookup returns CDR1 MNHNY and CDR2 SVGAGI (reference sequence). The CDR3 is 16 residues long. Unmatched junction bases numbered 3, after V lost 0 bases and J lost 0 bases. Written as DNA, the CDR3 is TGTGCCAGCAGTTACTCGAGCGGGACTAGCACAGATACGCAGTATTTT. As protein: CASSYSSGTSTDTQYF.

The chain couples TRBV18 to TRBJ2-2, with 10 bases lining up with TRBD2. The germline CDR1 and CDR2 sequences are KGHSH and LQKENI. The CDR3 extends over 16 amino acids. The V and J ends lost 4 bases and 2 bases, in that order; junction bases with no gene match: 4. The CDR3 here is CASSRLAGDNTGELFF. The DNA for the CDR3 is TGTGCCAGCTCACGCCTAGCGGGAGACAACACCGGGGAGCTGTTTTTT.

V gene TRBV19 combines with J gene TRBJ1-2; a possible D gene is TRBD1 (5 bases). CDR1 is LNHDA, CDR2 SQIVND, per germline (reference sequence). Trimming stripped 7 bases from V and 0 bases from J, with 24 bases between. This CDR3 spans 18 amino acids. CDR3 coding DNA: TGTGCCAGTACCCTTGGTCTACAGGCTCATTCAGCTAACTATGGCTACACCTTC. It yields the protein CASTLGLQAHSANYGYTF.

The gene calls are TRBV3-1 (or the pseudogene TRBV3-2) and TRBJ1-2, with 7 bases matching TRBD1. The trim removed 4 bases at V and 5 bases at J, leaving 16 bases unmatched. The germline gives CDR1 LGHDT, CDR2 YNNKEL (reference sequence). The CDR3 has 17 residues. The CDR3: CASSRNRQGGSFYGYTF. As DNA, the CDR3 is TGTGCCAGCAGCCGAAACCGCCAGGGGGGCAGCTTTTATGGCTACACCTTC.

The chain uses TRBV19 and TRBJ2-6, with 9 bases identical to TRBD1. The CDR3 runs to 15 residues. Looked up from germline, CDR1 is LNHDA and CDR2 is SQIVND (reference sequence). J gave up 1 base and V 9 bases, and 4 bases lay outside the gene matches. The CDR3 is CASAGTGSGANVLTF. In nucleotides, the CDR3 is TGTGCCAGCGCAGGGACAGGGTCTGGGGCCAACGTCCTGACTTTC.

The J gene is TRBJ2-3, the V gene TRBV9, with 8 bases that match TRBD2. The CDR3 loop spans 17 amino acids. Germline CDR1 is SGDLS and CDR2 is YYNGEE. V lost 2 bases to trimming and J lost 5 bases; unmatched junction nucleotides: 13. CDR3 in amino acids: CASSVAYEAGARDTQYF. The CDR3 DNA reads TGTGCCAGCAGCGTCGCCTACGAAGCGGGAGCGCGAGATACGCAGTATTTT.

This clone is a singleton in its sample. V and J are TRBV7-9 and TRBJ1-1; no reliable D call. Per the germline V gene, CDR1 is SEHNR and CDR2 is FQNEAQ (reference sequence). The V and J ends lost 5 bases and 11 bases respectively, with 15 bases between them. This CDR3 region has 12 residues. The CDR3 region is CASSLDSFDAFF. The CDR3 coding sequence is TGTGCCAGCAGCCTGGACTCTTTTGACGCTTTCTTT.

The chain combines TRBV12-3 or TRBV12-4 with TRBJ1-1; D is unclear. This CDR3 region has 13 residues. V lost 6 bases and J lost 11, with 19 bases in between. CDR3 bases: TGTGCCAGCAGCCTCGGACGGGGTATTTCGGCTTTCTTT. This gives the protein CASSLGRGISAFF.

The CDR3 sequence: CASSPLTAGRQETQYF. As DNA, the CDR3 is TGTGCCAGCTCACCACTCACGGCCGGCAGGCAAGAGACCCAGTACTTC. This sequence joins TRBV18 and TRBJ2-5; D call uncertain. CDR1 is KGHSH, CDR2 LQKENI, per germline. The CDR3 is 16 amino acids. Deletions cut 1 base from V and 2 bases from J, with 14 bases between.

The chain uses TRBV2 and TRBJ2-1; the match to TRBD2 covers 12 bases. The CDR3 is 15 amino acids. The V gene's germline CDR1 is SNHLY and CDR2 FYNNEI. After removal of 4 bases from V and 3 bases from J, the junction contained 1 base not matched to a gene. The CDR3 region is CASSASGGDYNEQFF. Here the CDR3 DNA reads TGTGCCAGCAGTGCTAGCGGGGGGGACTACAATGAGCAGTTCTTC.

This sequence joins TRBV5-1 and TRBJ2-7, with 7 bases fitting TRBD2. The junction had 9 bases not matched to a gene; V was cut back by 0 bases and J by 3 bases. Per the germline V gene, CDR1 is SGHRS and CDR2 is YFSETQ. This CDR3 comprises 16 residues. CDR3 protein: CASSLGIGGGRYEQYF. Here the CDR3 DNA reads TGCGCCAGCAGCTTGGGGATCGGCGGGGGACGCTACGAGCAGTACTTC.

The chain employs TRBV7-9 and TRBJ2-7; 11 bases fit TRBD2. This CDR3 contains 16 residues. V shed 5 bases and J 3 bases; nucleotides not matched to a gene: 9. Germline CDR1 is SEHNR and CDR2 is FQNEAQ (reference sequence). CDR3 loop: CASSPQTSGSFYEQYF. As DNA, the CDR3 is TGTGCCAGCAGCCCCCAAACTAGCGGGAGTTTCTACGAGCAGTACTTC.